This T cell receptor beta chain comes out of a study of PD-1 blockade in mismatch repair-deficient tumors (dated by TCRdb to 2016 to 2017). Some background on the complete study: Between September 2013 and 2016, the trial enrolled some 86 consecutive patients with over 10 mismatch repair-deficient cancer types, every one of whom had been previously treated and was progressing. Deep sequencing of TCR CDR3 regions was used to track tumor-associated T cell clones in peripheral blood of patients responding to PD-1 blockade.

Summary of the overall study and its limitations: Tumor-resident clones, often undetectable in blood before treatment, expanded rapidly after pembrolizumab and then contracted, generally before radiologic responses.

Concerning this clone itself: The clone's antigen remains unknown. There are no base qualities to consult, and no much larger clone falls within one base.

The receptor library was made with the immunoSEQ multiplex PCR assay. This is the immuneACCESS table as TCRdb keeps it, with only in-frame sequences that have V and J called. A part of the clones is gone; compared with another copy, unresolved V genes explain less than half, and the rest is unexplained. The sample table records 30,000 to 40,000 clones; 80% to 90% of these occur just once. The ten largest clonotypes hold roughly 3.9% of the sample. The CDR3 runs 17 residues from the cysteine to the phenylalanine. Solely the CDR3 DNA is kept, with 51 bases framed from the first base. V loses 2 bases at its end and J loses 4 bases; junction bases beyond the gene matches: 7. For CDR1 and CDR2, the germline V gene lists WSHSY and SAAADI. Mismatch repair deficiency in every enrolled patient was established by polymerase chain reaction or immunohistochemistry. TCR sequencing was performed for three patients who responded to pembrolizumab therapy. In the phase II trial, pembrolizumab PD-1 blockade was tested prospectively in advanced mismatch repair-deficient cancers, no matter which tissue of origin the cancers came from. Peripheral blood T cell samples were collected serially, before PD-1 blockade began and at several time points afterward. Blood sampling times were expressed in weeks after the first pembrolizumab dose.

The chain is made from TRBV10-2 and TRBJ2-1; the central 11 bases match TRBD2. This receptor was obtained from an adult with mismatch repair-deficient cancer. The sample here was peripheral blood, taken approximately 78 weeks after starting pembrolizumab. DNA sequence: TGCGCCAGCAGTGAGCCACTGACTAGCGGGGTATACAATGAGCAGTTCTTC. Its protein is CASSEPLTSGVYNEQFF.